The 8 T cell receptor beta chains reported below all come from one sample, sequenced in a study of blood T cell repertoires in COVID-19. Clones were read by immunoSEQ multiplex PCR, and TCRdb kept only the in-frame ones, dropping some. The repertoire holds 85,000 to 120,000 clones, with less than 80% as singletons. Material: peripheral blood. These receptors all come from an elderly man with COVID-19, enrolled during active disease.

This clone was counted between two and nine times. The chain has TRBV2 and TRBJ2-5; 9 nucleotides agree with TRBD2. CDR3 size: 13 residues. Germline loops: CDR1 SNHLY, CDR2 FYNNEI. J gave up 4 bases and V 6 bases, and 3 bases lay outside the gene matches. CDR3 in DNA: TGTGCCAGCAGGGAGCGGGAGGTAGAGACCCAGTACTTC. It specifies CASREREVETQYF.

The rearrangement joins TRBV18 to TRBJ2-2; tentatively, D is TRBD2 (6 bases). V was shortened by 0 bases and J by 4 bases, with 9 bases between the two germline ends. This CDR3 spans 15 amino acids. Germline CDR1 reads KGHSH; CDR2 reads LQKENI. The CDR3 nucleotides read TGTGCCAGCTCACCACCCGGCGGGGTCACCGGGGAGCTGTTTTTT. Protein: CASSPPGGVTGELFF.

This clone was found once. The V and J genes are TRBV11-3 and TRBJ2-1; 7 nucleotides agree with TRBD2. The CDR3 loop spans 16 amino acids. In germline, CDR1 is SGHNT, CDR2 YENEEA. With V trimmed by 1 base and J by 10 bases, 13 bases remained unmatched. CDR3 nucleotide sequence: TGTGCCAGCAGCTTAGGGGACTTCCCCGGGAGGAGAGAGCAGTTCTTC. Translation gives CASSLGDFPGRREQFF.

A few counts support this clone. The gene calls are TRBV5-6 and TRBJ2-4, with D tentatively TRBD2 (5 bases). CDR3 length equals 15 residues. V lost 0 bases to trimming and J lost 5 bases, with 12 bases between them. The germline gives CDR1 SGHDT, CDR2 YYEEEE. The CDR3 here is CASSLDTLGENIQYF. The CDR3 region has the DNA TGTGCCAGCAGCTTGGACACTCTGGGAGAAAACATTCAGTACTTC.

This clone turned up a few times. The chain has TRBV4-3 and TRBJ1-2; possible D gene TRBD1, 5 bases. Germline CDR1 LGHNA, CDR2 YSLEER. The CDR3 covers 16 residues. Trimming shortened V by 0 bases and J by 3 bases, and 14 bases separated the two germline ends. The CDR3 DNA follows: TGCGCCAGCAGCCAAGATCGTGCAGGGCCGTACTATGGCTACACCTTC. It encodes CASSQDRAGPYYGYTF.

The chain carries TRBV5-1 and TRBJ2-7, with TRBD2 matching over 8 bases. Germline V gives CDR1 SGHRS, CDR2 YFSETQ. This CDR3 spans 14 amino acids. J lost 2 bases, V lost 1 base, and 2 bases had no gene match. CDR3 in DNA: TGCGCCAGCAGCTTGCGGGAGGGCCCCTACGAGCAGTACTTC. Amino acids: CASSLREGPYEQYF. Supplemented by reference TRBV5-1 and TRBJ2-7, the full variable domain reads KAGVTQTPRYLIKTRGQQVTLSCSPISGHRSVSWYQQTPGQGLQFLFEYFSETQRNKGNFPGRFSGRQFSNSRSEMNVSTLELGDSALYLCASSLREGPYEQYFGPGTRLTVT.

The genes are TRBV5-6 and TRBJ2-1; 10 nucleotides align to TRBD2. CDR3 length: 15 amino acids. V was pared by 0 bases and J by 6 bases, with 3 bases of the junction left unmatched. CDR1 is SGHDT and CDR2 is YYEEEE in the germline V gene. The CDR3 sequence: CASSLVAGGSNEQFF. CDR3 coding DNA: TGTGCCAGCAGCTTGGTAGCGGGAGGTAGCAATGAGCAGTTCTTC.

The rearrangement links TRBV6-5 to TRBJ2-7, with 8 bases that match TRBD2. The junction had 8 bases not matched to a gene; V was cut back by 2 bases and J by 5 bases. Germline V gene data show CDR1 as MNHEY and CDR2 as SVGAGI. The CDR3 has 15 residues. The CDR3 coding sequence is TGTGCCAGCAGTTACCGCGGGAGGTCCTTGGACGAGCAGTACTTC. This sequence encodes CASSYRGRSLDEQYF.